This T cell receptor (beta chain) was documented in a study of T cell responses to AZD1222 COVID-19 vaccine (dated by TCRdb to about 2021). Study-level background: AZD1222 recipients with second doses at about 4 weeks or about 12 weeks were pooled, because spike-specific TCR depth and breadth did not differ between schedules. Trial participants were enrolled into age subgroups of 18-55, 56-69 and 70-plus years, which contained approximately 150, 28 and 58 TCR-sequenced participants, respectively. A total of 233 trial participants underwent TCR sequencing, of whom some 210 received two doses of AZD1222 and some 26 received two doses of the MenACWY control vaccine. Here is what the overall study found, with its caveats: Participants were mostly white British, with more females than males. The authors suggested clonal diversity may have been underestimated. Nearly half of unique spike-specific TCRs reportedly recognized epitopes outside regions mutated in the B.1.351 and B.1.1.7 variants. Spike-specific TCR breadth and depth rose significantly after two AZD1222 doses compared with day 0 and with MenACWY recipients. In the small 56-69-year group, the increase in depth fell short of significance, most likely because of low power. The vaccine-associated CD4 TCRs covered the entire spike protein, and the dominant responses fell in regions 160-218 and 743-854. Conclusions about previously exposed vaccinees are limited, since just 5 to 7 AZD1222 recipients were seropositive for SARS-CoV-2 at baseline. No day 14 peak-response samples were available, so repertoires were characterized only after the peak T cell response.

Comments on this clone: It lacks a known antigen. No much larger clone exists at a distance of one base, and base qualities are not known.

CDR1 and CDR2 (ENHRY, SYGVKD) derive from the germline V gene. The V end loses 2 bases and the J end loses 3 bases, and a stretch of 11 bases separates them. The CDR3, cysteine through phenylalanine, is 15 amino acids long. The entry retains the CDR3 DNA only, 45 bases that are in frame from base 1. The time point label on this specimen signifies: baseline before first vaccination. The vaccinee samples were drawn from two UK trials, COV001 and COV002, one of which was a single-blind randomized controlled phase 2/3 trial testing AZD1222 (ChAdOx1 nCoV-19) in healthy adults. For TCRbeta chain sequencing, PBMC samples were collected from trial participants at day 0 and at day 28 after the second dose. The CDR3 regions of human TCRbeta chains were analyzed by immunosequencing. The study's processing was this. TCRs in the repertoires were matched against a reference library of SARS-CoV-2-specific TCRs that had been generated with the MIRA antigen-specificity platform. Breadth was defined as the fraction of unique TCRs that were SARS-CoV-2-associated. Depth was defined as the fraction of total T cells that were SARS-CoV-2-associated. Using the MIRA data, each spike-specific TCR was assigned both to the spike region to which the TCR was reactive and to a CD4 or CD8 class. Log10-transformed breadth and depth values were compared by one-way ANOVA with Sidak's multiple comparisons tests. TCRdb retrieved this table from immuneACCESS and kept in-frame rearrangements only. Not all clones are present; in checked studies, unresolved V genes account for under half, and no reason is known for the remainder. V, J and clone size reflect that table, while D and trimming were determined from the DNA. This sample comprises around 110,000 clones, around 90% of them detected only once. The biggest ten clones account for approximately 4% of the sample.

The starting material was peripheral blood, obtained on day 0 of AZD1222 vaccination. This chain joins TRBV10-3 to TRBJ1-5; the D gene is possibly TRBD1, with 6 bases matching. The source is an adult in good health. CDR3 sequence: CAISEERGPNQPQHF. At the DNA level, the sequence is TGTGCCATCAGTGAGGAACGGGGGCCCAATCAGCCCCAGCATTTT.